Listed below are T cell receptor beta chains from one sample, sequenced in a study of prognosis after radiotherapy for stage I lung cancer. TCRdb independently ran MiXCR on the multiplex PCR reads; one entry per CDR3 protein. The sample gives approximately 22,000 distinct CDR3 sequences, around 40% of which show up once; roughly a third is in the top ten. This sample comprised PBMCs, obtained before or after stereotactic body radiation therapy (not recorded which). Receptors were obtained from a donor of 50 years or more with non-small cell lung cancer. Both conserved end residues are part of each CDR3. A D gene is named only where the DNA matches it firmly. The size field is filled for only some rows; it gives once, few, many or a size class.

d_call,j_call,clone_size,v_call,cdr3_aa,cdr3_nt
TRBD2,TRBJ2-7,many,TRBV10-3,CAISESTSRDEQYF,TGTGCCATCAGTGAGTCGACTAGCAGGGACGAGCAGTACTTC
TRBD2,TRBJ2-1,many,TRBV12-3/TRBV12-4,CASSLSRRLTSGRAYNEQFF,TGTGCCAGCAGTTTATCCCGCCGTCTGACTAGCGGGAGGGCCTACAATGAGCAGTTCTTC
TRBD1,TRBJ1-5,medium-sized,TRBV20-1,CSARAGGGNQPQHF,TGCAGTGCTAGAGCAGGGGGCGGCAATCAGCCCCAGCATTTT
-,TRBJ2-7,many,TRBV4-3,CASSQDFAGFSEQYF,TGCGCCAGCAGCCAAGACTTTGCAGGGTTTAGCGAGCAGTACTTC
-,TRBJ2-7,-,TRBV11-2,CASSLVQGYEQYF,TGTGCCAGCAGTCTGGTACAGGGTTACGAGCAGTACTTC
-,TRBJ2-3,many,TRBV18,CASSPELAADTQYF,TGTGCCAGCTCACCGGAACTAGCCGCAGATACGCAGTATTTT
-,TRBJ2-3,-,TRBV6-2/TRBV6-3,CASRGFRVDTQYF,TGTGCCAGCAGAGGGTTTCGGGTAGATACGCAGTATTTT
TRBD1,TRBJ2-7,many,TRBV11-3,CASSLAGQGNEQYF,TGTGCCAGCAGCTTAGCGGGACAGGGCAACGAGCAGTACTTC
-,TRBJ2-7,many,TRBV7-7,CASSYRLVGYEQYF,TGTGCTAGCAGCTACAGACTAGTGGGCTACGAGCAGTACTTC
TRBD1,TRBJ2-2,-,TRBV6-5,CASSYRTGNTGELFF,TGTGCCAGCAGTTACAGGACAGGGAACACCGGGGAGCTGTTTTTT
-,TRBJ1-5,many,TRBV5-5,CASSWDVSNQPQHF,TGTGCCAGCAGCTGGGACGTAAGCAATCAGCCCCAGCATTTT
-,TRBJ2-2,-,TRBV29-1,CSVEADSNTGELFF,TGCAGCGTTGAGGCTGATTCCAACACCGGGGAGCTGTTTTTT
-,TRBJ1-6,-,TRBV12-3/TRBV12-4,CASRRTAYNSPIHF,TGTGCCAGCAGGAGGACAGCCTATAATTCACCCATCCACTTT
-,TRBJ2-3,many,TRBV7-9,CASSLGMRDTQYF,TGTGCCAGCAGCTTAGGGATGCGGGACACGCAGTATTTT
-,TRBJ1-5,many,TRBV7-2,CASSLVASNQPQHF,TGTGCCAGCAGCTTAGTGGCGAGCAATCAGCCCCAGCATTTT
-,TRBJ1-5,many,TRBV28,CASSAGGSNQPQHF,TGTGCCAGCAGTGCCGGGGGGAGCAATCAGCCCCAGCATTTT
TRBD1,TRBJ2-7,-,TRBV5-1,CASSLAGSPGGMGEQYF,TGCGCCAGCAGCTTGGCCGGCAGTCCAGGGGGCATGGGGGAGCAGTACTTC
-,TRBJ1-3,many,TRBV7-9,CASSSSRRDSGNTIYF,TGTGCCAGCAGTTCTTCCCGCCGAGACTCTGGAAACACCATATATTTT
-,TRBJ1-1,-,TRBV6-1,CASRVSWGTEAFF,TGTGCCAGCAGAGTCAGTTGGGGCACTGAAGCTTTCTTT
-,TRBJ2-6,-,TRBV27,CASSESSGANVLTF,TGTGCCAGCAGCGAAAGCTCTGGGGCCAACGTCCTGACTTTC
TRBD2,TRBJ2-7,-,TRBV5-4,CARSTQSGGRYEKYF,TGTGCCAGAAGCACCCAATCGGGCGGGAGGTACGAGAAGTACTTC
-,TRBJ1-2,many,TRBV20-1,CSARRVGYGYTF,TGCAGTGCTAGAAGGGTGGGCTATGGCTACACCTTC
-,TRBJ2-1,many,TRBV19,CASSITVSSYNEQFF,TGTGCCAGTAGTATTACGGTAAGCTCCTACAATGAGCAGTTCTTC
-,TRBJ2-5,many,TRBV5-1,CASSSAQGTFQETQYF,TGCGCCAGCAGCTCTGCCCAGGGAACGTTCCAAGAGACCCAGTACTTC
-,TRBJ2-7,medium-sized,TRBV28,CASSRGGSYEQYF,TGTGCCAGCAGTCGAGGCGGATCCTACGAGCAGTACTTC
TRBD2,TRBJ2-7,many,TRBV6-9,CASSSRGTSRIVQYF,TGTGCCAGCAGTTCCAGAGGGACTAGCCGGATCGTACAGTACTTC
-,TRBJ2-3,many,TRBV11-2,CASSLDRVDTQYF,TGTGCCAGCAGCTTAGATAGGGTAGATACGCAGTATTTT
-,TRBJ2-7,many,TRBV5-1,CASSLVSGVAYEQYF,TGCGCCAGCAGCTTGGTGTCAGGGGTGGCCTACGAGCAGTACTTC
-,TRBJ2-1,-,TRBV11-3,CASSLAPWGNDQFF,TGTGCCAGCAGCCTAGCCCCCTGGGGGAATGATCAGTTCTTC